A single sample is the source of the 27 T cell receptor beta chains below, sequenced in a study of regulatory T cells in long-lasting Graves disease. Time point indicated: newly diagnosed GD, antithyroid drugs for less than 3 months. PBMC-extracted RNA yielded the TCR library. Assembly of TCR beta libraries relied on iRepertoire HTBI primers together with Arm-PCR of CDR3 regions. Using its own MiXCR run on the multiplex PCR reads, TCRdb lists one record per CDR3 protein. The data hold about 470,000 distinct CDR3 sequences, with under 15% observed a single time. This same sample was also part of a study on T cells in Graves' hyperthyroidism and ophthalmopathy.

Sequencing was performed on peripheral blood mononuclear cells (PBMCs), taken at new diagnosis, from a patient treated with antithyroid drugs. Receptors were obtained from a woman aged 25 to 39 with Graves disease.

This clonotype appeared many times. The junction shows a germline mismatch at one end, possibly a read error. This chain joins TRBV12-3 or TRBV12-4 and TRBJ1-4; maybe TRBD1 (5 bases). This CDR3 spans 15 amino acids. The CDR3 spells CASSWEGSTNEKLFF. Written as DNA, the CDR3 is TGTGCCAGCAGTTGGGAGGGGTCAACGAATGAAAAACTGTTTTTT.

This clonotype has just a few counts. V is TRBV20-1 and J is TRBJ2-1; D ambiguous. From germline, CDR1 is DFQATT and CDR2 SNEGSKA (reference sequence). Trimming cost V 7 bases and J 9 bases, with 10 bases left between them. The CDR3 consists of 10 residues. CDR3 sequence: CSVLLAEQFF. CDR3 DNA sequence: TGCAGTGTTCTTTTGGCTGAGCAGTTCTTC.

At least ten counts were recorded for this clonotype. The chain is built from TRBV27 and TRBJ2-3; unclear D gene. CDR1 and CDR2 from the germline V gene are MNHEY and SMNVEV (reference sequence). Trimming pared 0 bases from V and 0 bases from J, leaving 10 bases between. The CDR3 is 16 amino acids. CDR3 DNA: TGTGCCAGCAGTTTATCAGTTGAGGCTAGCACAGATACGCAGTATTTT. Amino acid sequence: CASSLSVEASTDTQYF.

The table lists this clonotype with a few counts. This chain joins TRBV30 and TRBJ2-6; D remains unclear. The germline V gene has CDR1 GTSNPN and CDR2 SVGIG (reference sequence). V was shortened by 4 bases and J by 3 bases, with 7 bases between the two germline ends. The CDR3 spans 13 residues. Here the CDR3 reads CAWMWFGANVLTF. The CDR3 DNA follows: TGTGCCTGGATGTGGTTTGGGGCCAACGTCCTGACTTTC.

The gene calls are TRBV19 and TRBJ1-1; no clear D. This CDR3 is 11 amino acids long. Per germline, CDR1 LNHDA and CDR2 SQIVND (reference sequence). Deletions cut 5 bases from V and 7 bases from J, with 8 bases between. CDR3 in amino acids: CASSFGSEAFF. As DNA, the CDR3 is TGTGCCAGTAGTTTCGGGAGTGAAGCTTTCTTT.

This clonotype was observed a few times. The chain links TRBV20-1 to TRBJ2-2, with D perhaps given as TRBD1 or TRBD2 (7 bases each). This CDR3 is 15 amino acids long. Germline CDR1 is DFQATT and CDR2 is SNEGSKA (reference sequence). The V end lost 6 bases, the J end lost 1 base, and 15 bases lay between the germline ends. The CDR3 nucleotides are TGCAGTGCCCGCAGGGGGGGTCAGAACACCGGGGAGCTGTTTTTT. Its protein product is CSARRGGQNTGELFF.

Many counts were recorded for this clonotype. The V call is TRBV27, the J call TRBJ2-7; D call uncertain. Germline V gene sequence: CDR1 MNHEY, CDR2 SMNVEV (reference sequence). This CDR3 is 14 amino acids long. V was pared by 6 bases and J by 2 bases, with 14 bases between. The CDR3 DNA sequence: TGTGCCAGCAGGATCCGGACGGAAGCCTACGAGCAGTACTTC. This translates into CASRIRTEAYEQYF.

V and J are TRBV5-1 and TRBJ2-5; 8 bases align to TRBD2. The ends lost 4 bases at V and 4 bases at J; junction bases unmatched: 6. This CDR3 comprises 14 residues. The germline gives CDR1 SGHRS, CDR2 YFSETQ. The DNA for the CDR3 is TGCGCCAGCAGCCCGGGAGGGCCCAGAGAGACCCAGTACTTC. Translated, it gives CASSPGGPRETQYF.

Concerning this clonotype itself: A much larger clone sits a single nucleotide away, making a read error possible. The gene calls are TRBV6-1 and TRBJ2-7; 7 bases are a match to TRBD1. V dropped 6 bases and J dropped 5; count of bases not matched to a gene: 7. Germline lookup yields CDR1 MNHNS and CDR2 SASEGT. The CDR3 extends over 13 amino acids. CDR3 sequence (DNA): TGTGCCAGCAGGACTCAGGGGGTCAACGAGCAGTACTTC. Residues: CASRTQGVNEQYF.

The table lists this clonotype with many counts. The J gene is TRBJ2-3, the V gene TRBV7-9, with 12 bases fitting TRBD2. Germline V CDR1 and CDR2: SEHNR, FQNEAQ (reference sequence). J gave up 0 bases and V 1 base, and 5 bases lay outside the gene matches. This CDR3 region has 18 residues. The CDR3 reads CASSLGRLAGASTDTQYF. DNA of the CDR3: TGTGCCAGCAGCTTAGGCCGACTAGCGGGAGCTAGCACAGATACGCAGTATTTT.

The gene calls are TRBV5-1 and TRBJ1-1; D gene uncertain. CDR1 is SGHRS and CDR2 is YFSETQ in the germline V gene. The CDR3 runs 13 residues. V dropped 0 bases and J dropped 5 bases, with 8 bases sitting between them. The CDR3: CASSLDGLTEAFF. The CDR3 coding sequence is TGCGCCAGCAGCTTGGACGGGCTGACTGAAGCTTTCTTT.

This clonotype was observed many times. The chain recombines TRBV2 with TRBJ2-1, with 8 positions matching TRBD2. Germline trimming cut 6 bases from V and 7 bases from J; bases unmatched to any gene: 5. Germline V lookup: CDR1 SNHLY, CDR2 FYNNEI. CDR3 length: 13 amino acids. The CDR3 DNA sequence: TGTGCCAGCAGACTAGCGGAAAGTAATGAGCAGTTCTTC. This gives the protein CASRLAESNEQFF.

This clonotype occurred many times. This chain connects TRBV5-1 to TRBJ2-3, with TRBD2 matching 9 bases. Germline V gene data show CDR1 as SGHRS and CDR2 as YFSETQ. This CDR3 spans 18 amino acids. V gave up 7 bases and J gave up 4 bases; unmatched junction bases: 19. CDR3 loop: CASAPKGREGLRADTQYF. Here the CDR3 DNA reads TGCGCCAGCGCCCCCAAGGGGCGGGAGGGCCTTCGAGCAGATACGCAGTATTTT.

This clonotype was detected only a few times. This sequence joins TRBV5-4 and TRBJ2-7; possibly TRBD2 for D (5 bases). This CDR3 contains 13 residues. Between the trimmed V and J ends, which lost 4 bases and 2 bases, there was a span of 10 bases. Per the germline V gene, CDR1 is SGHNT and CDR2 is YYREEE (reference sequence). The CDR3 region has the DNA TGTGCCAGCAGCCGAAGCGGTACCTACGAGCAGTACTTC. This encodes CASSRSGTYEQYF. Together with reference TRBV5-4 and TRBJ2-7, the CDR3 gives the full variable domain: ETGVTQSPTHLIKTRGQQVTLRCSSQSGHNTVSWYQQALGQGPQFIFQYYREEENGRGNFPPRFSGLQFPNYSSELNVNALELDDSALYLCASSRSGTYEQYFGPGTRLTVT.

The rearrangement links TRBV7-2 to TRBJ2-3; the D gene is possibly TRBD2 (5 bases). V lost 11 bases and J 2 bases, leaving 14 bases between the germline ends. Germline CDR1 SGHTA, CDR2 FQGNSA. The CDR3 length is 13 residues. CDR3 sequence (DNA): TGTGCCGGCATCCGGGAAGACACAGATACGCAGTATTTT. Translating gives CAGIREDTDTQYF.

V is TRBV28 and J is TRBJ1-1; D gene unclear. V was clipped by 3 bases and J by 11 bases, with 16 bases between them. This CDR3 contains 13 residues. Per the germline V gene, CDR1 is MDHEN and CDR2 is SYDVKM. CDR3 in amino acids: CASSLAMGDRAFF. In DNA form, the CDR3 reads TGTGCCAGCAGTTTGGCCATGGGAGATCGGGCTTTCTTT.

The chain is built from TRBV2 and TRBJ1-6, with D tentatively TRBD1 (5 bases). CDR1 and CDR2 from the germline V gene are SNHLY and FYNNEI. V was clipped by 0 bases and J by 9 bases, with 12 bases between them. The CDR3 runs 15 residues. The CDR3 region is CASSEAGQLGSPLHF. The CDR3 nucleotides read TGTGCCAGCAGTGAAGCGGGGCAGCTGGGTTCACCCCTCCACTTT.

This clonotype was recorded at least ten times. The chain recombines TRBV11-2 with TRBJ2-1; D might be TRBD2 (6 bases). The CDR3 is 15 amino acids. The V gene's germline CDR1 is SGHAT and CDR2 FQNNGV. Between the trimmed V and J ends, which lost 5 bases and 6 bases, there was a span of 17 bases. The CDR3 nucleotides read TGTGCCAGCAGCCCCCCCGGGAGCGGGCCCAATGAGCAGTTCTTC. Protein sequence: CASSPPGSGPNEQFF.

This chain uses TRBV6-2 or TRBV6-3 with TRBJ2-7, with TRBD2 matching over 8 bases. Germline V lookup: CDR1 MNHEY, CDR2 SVGEGT. Trimming at V came to 6 bases and at J to 2 bases, leaving 9 bases not matched to a gene. This CDR3 has 15 residues. CDR3 in amino acids: CASRTGGRPTYEQYF. The CDR3 bases are TGTGCCAGCAGAACAGGCGGGAGGCCCACCTACGAGCAGTACTTC.

This clonotype was counted ten times or more. The chain has TRBV13 and TRBJ2-1, with D possibly being TRBD1 (5 bases). The CDR3 sequence is 13 residues long. CDR1 is PRHDT and CDR2 is FYEKMQ in the germline V gene (reference sequence). V was cut by 2 bases and J by 9 bases, with 11 bases left in between. The CDR3 nucleotides read TGTGCCAGCAGCTTACGGCAGGGCAGTGAGCAGTTCTTC. Protein: CASSLRQGSEQFF.

This clonotype was observed a handful of times. J is TRBJ2-5 and V is TRBV15; no definite D call. Trimming pared 0 bases from V and 7 bases from J, leaving 18 bases between. This CDR3 region has 16 residues. Per the germline V gene, CDR1 is LNHNV and CDR2 is YYDKDF (reference sequence). The CDR3 loop is CATSRDLTAHSRTQYF. The CDR3 DNA follows: TGTGCCACCAGCAGAGATCTAACAGCACATAGCCGGACCCAGTACTTC.

Remarks on this clonotype: A far larger clone is off by one base, so a read error is likely. The genes are TRBV7-2 and TRBJ2-5, with a tentative D call TRBD2 (5 bases). Trimming took off 1 base at V and 11 bases at J, with 17 bases between the two ends. CDR1 is SGHTA and CDR2 is FQGNSA in the germline V gene. This CDR3 contains 14 residues. CDR3 sequence reads: CASSLGGSSNEQYF. CDR3 bases: TGTGCCAGCAGCTTAGGAGGGAGTAGCAATGAGCAGTACTTC.

In this sample, this clonotype turned up many times. The V gene is TRBV18, the J gene TRBJ2-7, with 9 bases lining up with TRBD1. The V gene's germline CDR1 is KGHSH and CDR2 LQKENI. The junction had 2 bases not matched to a gene; V was cut back by 2 bases and J by 6 bases. The CDR3 is 13 residues long. The CDR3 DNA reads as TGTGCCAGCTCACCAGGACAGGGGTCCGAGCAGTACTTC. Translated: CASSPGQGSEQYF.

This clonotype was found many times. The chain uses TRBV5-1 and TRBJ2-1; D call uncertain. V was pared by 0 bases and J by 0 bases, with 10 bases between. CDR3 size: 16 residues. CDR1 and CDR2 from the germline V gene are SGHRS and YFSETQ. The DNA for the CDR3 is TGCGCCAGCAGCTTGGAGGACCACTTCTCCTACAATGAGCAGTTCTTC. Protein product: CASSLEDHFSYNEQFF. Based on the CDR3 plus reference TRBV5-1 and TRBJ2-1, the full variable domain is KAGVTQTPRYLIKTRGQQVTLSCSPISGHRSVSWYQQTPGQGLQFLFEYFSETQRNKGNFPGRFSGRQFSNSRSEMNVSTLELGDSALYLCASSLEDHFSYNEQFFGPGTRLTVL.

This clonotype has a count of ten or more. The CDR3 bases are TGTGCCAGCAGCTCCGACAGGCCCTACGAGCAGTACTTC. Encoded protein: CASSSDRPYEQYF. The chain links TRBV7-9 to TRBJ2-7; D possibly corresponds to TRBD1 (6 bases). The CDR3 sequence is 13 residues long. Germline values: CDR1 SEHNR, CDR2 FQNEAQ (reference sequence). Between the trimmed V and J ends, which lost 4 bases and 2 bases, there was a span of 9 bases.

The sample holds many counts of this clonotype. The chain links TRBV11-1 to TRBJ2-1; D is uncertain. V was trimmed by 3 bases and J by 3 bases, leaving 12 bases between them. Germline V lookup: CDR1 SGHAT, CDR2 FQDESV (reference sequence). The CDR3 is 15 amino acids. The CDR3 DNA follows: TGTGCCAGCAGCTTGGCTGACTGGCTCTACAATGAGCAGTTCTTC. This encodes CASSLADWLYNEQFF.

This clonotype was picked up many times. The chain links TRBV29-1 to TRBJ2-1; D remains ambiguous. Deletions cut 4 bases from V and 3 bases from J, with 7 bases between. The CDR3 sequence is 12 residues long. Germline V gene lookup returns CDR1 SQVTM and CDR2 ANQGSEA. CDR3 amino acids: CSVVPNYNEQFF. The CDR3 nucleotides read TGCAGCGTTGTCCCAAACTACAATGAGCAGTTCTTC.